These 15 T cell receptor beta chains share one sample of origin, sequenced in a study of blood T cell repertoires in COVID-19 (dated by TCRdb to the early 2020s). To prepare the library, the immunoSEQ multiplex PCR assay was applied. Entries here come from immuneACCESS through TCRdb and include only in-frame sequences with V and J called. Some clones fail to appear in such tables; in the studies checked, an unresolved V gene covers under half of the shortfall, and the cause of the remainder is unknown. The sample includes approximately 150,000 clones, with about four fifths observed a single time. 7.5% to 9% of the sample is in the top ten clones. Sequenced input: peripheral blood. The source of these receptors is a human donor in a cohort sampled during active COVID-19.

This chain links TRBV28 with TRBJ2-5, with 10 bases identical to TRBD1. V trimming: 5 bases; J trimming: 5 bases; junction bases outside the gene matches: 8. Germline V lookup: CDR1 MDHEN, CDR2 SYDVKM. CDR3 size: 15 residues. The chain's CDR3 is CASSTPGQGWETQYF. As DNA, the CDR3 is TGTGCCAGCAGTACCCCGGGACAGGGGTGGGAGACCCAGTACTTC.

The chain carries TRBV9 and TRBJ2-7; tentative D call: TRBD2 (6 bases). This CDR3 region has 14 residues. Germline lookup yields CDR1 SGDLS and CDR2 YYNGEE. V was shortened by 3 bases and J by 2 bases, with 12 bases between the two germline ends. The CDR3 sequence: CASSARGTPYEQYF. CDR3 coding DNA: TGTGCCAGCAGCGCCCGGGGGACCCCCTACGAGCAGTACTTC.

This sequence joins TRBV9 and TRBJ2-1, with 10 bases identical to TRBD2. The CDR3 is 15 residues long. Per the germline V gene, CDR1 is SGDLS and CDR2 is YYNGEE. Trimming cost V 4 bases and J 3 bases; bases outside gene matches: 4. The CDR3 reads CASSPGLADYNEQFF. The CDR3, as DNA: TGTGCCAGCAGCCCCGGACTAGCGGACTACAATGAGCAGTTCTTC. Combining the CDR3 with reference TRBV9 and TRBJ2-1 gives the whole variable domain DSGVTQTPKHLITATGQRVTLRCSPRSGDLSVYWYQQSLDQGLQFLIQYYNGEERAKGNILERFSAQQFPDLHSELNLSSLELGDSALYFCASSPGLADYNEQFFGPGTRLTVL.

The gene calls are TRBV7-2 and TRBJ1-5; 10 bases match TRBD1. The junction had 8 bases not matched to a gene; V was cut back by 5 bases and J by 1 base. Per the germline V gene, CDR1 is SGHTA and CDR2 is FQGNSA. This CDR3 has 17 amino acids. The CDR3 region has the DNA TGTGCCAGCAGCCGGTGGGTGGGACAGGGGAGCAATCAGCCCCAGCATTTT. Its protein is CASSRWVGQGSNQPQHF.

The chain joins TRBV7-8 to TRBJ2-7, with 10 bases lining up with TRBD1. Looked up from germline, CDR1 is SGHVS and CDR2 is FQNEAQ. V lost 5 bases to trimming and J lost 0 bases; unmatched junction nucleotides: 4. The CDR3 has 15 residues. This CDR3 reads CASSQRTGGSYEQYF. CDR3 bases: TGTGCCAGCAGCCAGCGGACAGGGGGCTCCTACGAGCAGTACTTC. The whole variable domain, filled in from reference TRBV7-8 and TRBJ2-7, reads GAGVSQSPRYKVAKRGQDVALRCDPISGHVSLFWYQQALGQGPEFLTYFQNEAQLDKSGLPSDRFFAERPEGSVSTLKIQRTQQEDSAVYLCASSQRTGGSYEQYFGPGTRLTVT.

The chain uses TRBV7-8 and TRBJ2-6, with D unresolved. The germline V gene has CDR1 SGHVS and CDR2 FQNEAQ. CDR3 length: 14 residues. Trimming took 6 bases from V and 0 from J, leaving 6 bases between them. In DNA, the CDR3 is TGTGCCAGCAGATTGAGCTCTGGGGCCAACGTCCTGACTTTC. This translates into CASRLSSGANVLTF.

V usage is TRBV10-3 and J usage is TRBJ2-3; D is possibly TRBD1 (5 bases). CDR3 size: 15 residues. Per the germline V gene, CDR1 is ENHRY and CDR2 is SYGVKD. Trimming left V 0 bases short and J 2 bases short, with 9 bases between. The CDR3 nucleotides read TGTGCCATCAGTGAGTCGGGGCGGCCCACAGATACGCAGTATTTT. It is translated as CAISESGRPTDTQYF.

There are a few counts of this clone. This rearrangement joins TRBV24-1 to TRBJ2-1; D not certain. The CDR3 runs 14 residues. Germline CDR1 and CDR2: KGHDR and SFDVKD. Trimming left V 4 bases short and J 12 bases short, with 18 bases between. The CDR3 region has the DNA TGTGCCACCAGTGACCCGCGACGCCGAGGCGCGCAGTTCTTC. Protein sequence: CATSDPRRRGAQFF.

The chain joins TRBV7-2 to TRBJ2-3, with D possibly matching TRBD2 (5 bases). The CDR3 sequence is 16 residues long. Trimming shortened V by 2 bases and J by 0 bases, and 12 bases separated the two germline ends. CDR1 and CDR2 (germline): SGHTA, FQGNSA. CDR3 DNA sequence: TGTGCCAGCAGCTTACTAAGCGGCAGGAGCACAGATACGCAGTATTTT. The encoded protein is CASSLLSGRSTDTQYF. The whole variable domain, remainder taken from reference TRBV7-2 and TRBJ2-3, is GAGVSQSPSNKVTEKGKDVELRCDPISGHTALYWYRQSLGQGLEFLIYFQGNSAPDKSGLPSDRFSAERTGGSVSTLTIQRTQQEDSAVYLCASSLLSGRSTDTQYFGPGTRLTVL.

V is TRBV29-1 and J is TRBJ1-1, with D uncertain. V lost 1 base to trimming and J lost 2 bases, with 11 bases between them. CDR1 is SQVTM and CDR2 is ANQGSEA in the germline V gene. This CDR3 comprises 14 residues. The CDR3 reads CSVEGHTTNTEAFF. CDR3 nucleotides: TGCAGCGTTGAAGGGCACACCACAAACACTGAAGCTTTCTTT.

The chain combines TRBV19 with TRBJ2-1, with D possibly being TRBD2 (6 bases). There are 13 residues in the CDR3. Germline V lookup: CDR1 LNHDA, CDR2 SQIVND (reference sequence). Trimming cost V 1 base and J 5 bases, with 6 bases left between them. CDR3 DNA: TGTGCCAGTAGTATAGGGACTAACAATGAGCAGTTCTTC. Residues: CASSIGTNNEQFF.

The chain combines TRBV27 with TRBJ2-7; the match to TRBD1 covers 8 bases. The ends lost 7 bases at V and 3 bases at J; junction bases unmatched: 11. CDR1 MNHEY and CDR2 SMNVEV come from the germline V gene (reference sequence). This CDR3 is built from 15 residues. For the CDR3, the DNA is TGTGCCAGCACCTTTCCGGGACAGGACAGCTACGAGCAGTACTTC. Its translation: CASTFPGQDSYEQYF.

The chain recombines TRBV6-5 with TRBJ2-7; TRBD1 is a possible D gene (6 bases). The CDR3 consists of 15 residues. Germline V gene sequence: CDR1 MNHEY, CDR2 SVGAGI. Trimming shortened V by 5 bases and J by 2 bases, and 16 bases separated the two germline ends. The CDR3 spells CASSPDGQGTYEQYF. The CDR3 nucleotides are TGTGCCAGCAGTCCGGATGGGCAGGGGACCTACGAGCAGTACTTC.

This sequence joins TRBV6-5 and TRBJ1-1; the match to TRBD1 covers 10 bases. V gave up 7 bases and J gave up 3 bases; unmatched junction bases: 5. The length of the CDR3 is 14 residues. Germline values: CDR1 MNHEY, CDR2 SVGAGI. Here the CDR3 DNA reads TGTGCCAGCACTTTGGGACAGGGGCACACTGAAGCTTTCTTT. It is translated as CASTLGQGHTEAFF.

This clone appeared once. The V call is TRBV5-1, the J call TRBJ2-3; 8 bases are shared with TRBD2. The CDR3 extends over 15 amino acids. V lost 3 bases and J lost 5; bases outside the gene matches: 8. Germline CDR1 reads SGHRS; CDR2 reads YFSETQ. CDR3 in DNA: TGCGCCAGCAGCTCGTTCGGGGGGGCCAAAGATACGCAGTATTTT. This translates into CASSSFGGAKDTQYF.